Below, 18 T cell receptor beta chains from the same sample are listed, as sequenced in a study of T cell changes during pregnancy in multiple sclerosis. Repertoires were generated with immunoSEQ multiplex PCR, while TCRdb's copy carries only in-frame clones and drops some. The repertoire includes about 80,000 clones, 92% of them detected once, and 1.4% sits in the top ten. Sequencing was performed on peripheral blood, taken before pregnancy. The receptor set was obtained from a female donor with multiple sclerosis, enrolled in a pregnancy study.

This clone was recorded only once. The J gene is TRBJ2-2, the V gene TRBV5-4, with D possibly matching TRBD2 (6 bases). The CDR3 has 16 residues. Trimming cost V 3 bases and J 5 bases, with 17 bases left between them. CDR1 and CDR2 (germline): SGHNT, YYREEE (reference sequence). The DNA for the CDR3 is TGTGCCAGCAGCTCGGGGCAGCTTGGGGGGACCGGGGAGCTGTTTTTT. The encoded protein is CASSSGQLGGTGELFF.

This clone came up once. The chain has TRBV5-1 and TRBJ2-3, with 8 bases matching TRBD2. V lost 0 bases and J lost 0; bases outside the gene matches: 6. There are 17 residues in the CDR3. CDR1 is SGHRS and CDR2 is YFSETQ in the germline V gene. The CDR3 DNA is TGCGCCAGCAGCTTGGCGATTAGCGGGGCTAGCACAGATACGCAGTATTTT. As protein: CASSLAISGASTDTQYF.

J is TRBJ1-1 and V is TRBV7-8; D remains unclear. The germline V and J ends were trimmed by 1 base and 3 bases, with 12 bases remaining between them. The CDR3 consists of 15 residues. Germline assignment: CDR1 SGHVS and CDR2 FQNEAQ. The CDR3, as DNA: TGTGCCAGCAGCTTAGAACCACGCGCTGACACTGAAGCTTTCTTT. This encodes CASSLEPRADTEAFF.

This clone was seen ten or more times. V and J are TRBV6-5 and TRBJ2-7; TRBD1 matches at 8 bases. The J segment lost 6 bases and the V segment lost 7 bases, leaving 11 bases of the junction unmatched. The CDR3 has 14 amino acids. Germline V gene lookup returns CDR1 MNHEY and CDR2 SVGAGI. CDR3 in amino acids: CASTFHGTGGEQYF. In nucleotides, the CDR3 is TGTGCCAGCACATTTCATGGTACAGGGGGCGAGCAGTACTTC.

V usage is TRBV19 and J usage is TRBJ2-5; D might be TRBD1 (5 bases). This CDR3 comprises 15 residues. The V gene lost 4 bases and the J gene lost 2 bases, with 14 bases spanning the gap. Per the germline V gene, CDR1 is LNHDA and CDR2 is SQIVND (reference sequence). The CDR3 bases are TGTGCCAGTAGTACCCAAGACAGACCACAAGAGACCCAGTACTTC. This gives the protein CASSTQDRPQETQYF.

The V and J genes are TRBV5-1 and TRBJ1-1; D might be TRBD1 (5 bases). CDR1 is SGHRS and CDR2 is YFSETQ in the germline V gene. This CDR3 region has 14 residues. Trimming left V 5 bases short and J 0 bases short, with 11 bases between. CDR3 residues: CASRGHLMNTEAFF. CDR3 nucleotide sequence: TGCGCCAGCAGAGGACACCTGATGAACACTGAAGCTTTCTTT.

J is TRBJ1-2 and V is TRBV19; D might be TRBD1 (5 bases). V shed 0 bases and J shed 7 bases, with 12 bases lying between them. The CDR3 consists of 14 residues. CDR1 and CDR2 from the germline V gene are LNHDA and SQIVND (reference sequence). The CDR3 DNA sequence: TGTGCCAGTAGTATAGAATTGAGCGGGGGTGGCTACACCTTC. Protein product: CASSIELSGGGYTF.

The chain carries TRBV2 and TRBJ2-5, with 8 bases fitting TRBD1. Germline CDR1 and CDR2: SNHLY and FYNNEI. The J segment lost 4 bases and the V segment lost 3 bases, leaving 4 bases of the junction unmatched. The CDR3 consists of 14 residues. In DNA, the CDR3 is TGTGCCAGCAGTGATATAACAGGGGGAGAGACCCAGTACTTC. It translates to CASSDITGGETQYF.

The CDR3: CASTRTSGNYEQYF. As DNA, the CDR3 is TGTGCCAGCACTCGGACTAGCGGGAACTACGAGCAGTACTTC. The chain combines TRBV6-1 with TRBJ2-7; TRBD2 matches at 12 bases. Germline V gene sequence: CDR1 MNHNS, CDR2 SASEGT. J gave up 3 bases and V 7 bases, and 4 bases lay outside the gene matches. The CDR3 loop spans 14 amino acids.

CDR3 loop: CASSKPLVMNTEAFF. The CDR3, as DNA: TGTGCCAGCAGTAAACCCCTAGTAATGAACACTGAAGCTTTCTTT. The V gene is TRBV6-6, the J gene TRBJ1-1; D uncertain. V lost 5 bases to trimming and J lost 0 bases, with 13 bases between them. The CDR3 extends over 15 amino acids. Germline V gene data show CDR1 as MNHNY and CDR2 as SVGAGI (reference sequence).

Worth noting for this clone: The conserved phenylalanine or tryptophan normally closing the CDR3 is absent here, so this likely arose from a read error. The DNA is omitted, as the CDR3 cannot be located on it reliably, and the CDR3 follows TCRdb's listing. The chain has TRBV5-4 and TRBJ2-4; TRBD2 reflects the table's D call only, with no check against the DNA. Germline V gene sequence: CDR1 SGHNT, CDR2 YYREEE (reference sequence). The length of the CDR3 is 16 amino acids, counting both ends. CDR3 region: CASSPPPNSSGARFYV.

V and J are TRBV5-6 and TRBJ1-6, with a weak D call TRBD1 (5 bases). Germline V gives CDR1 SGHDT, CDR2 YYEEEE. The length of the CDR3 is 13 residues. V shed 1 base and J shed 8 bases, with 7 bases lying between them. CDR3 sequence: CASSLQGDSPLHF. Written as DNA, the CDR3 is TGTGCCAGCAGCTTGCAGGGCGATTCACCCCTCCACTTT.

The chain uses TRBV7-2 and TRBJ2-7; 9 bases are a match to TRBD2. The V segment lost 2 bases and the J segment 3 bases; nucleotides outside the gene matches: 8. Germline V gives CDR1 SGHTA, CDR2 FQGNSA. This CDR3 spans 16 amino acids. CDR3 residues: CASSLSLGSGGYEQYF. Written as DNA, the CDR3 is TGTGCCAGCAGCTTAAGTCTGGGTAGCGGGGGCTACGAGCAGTACTTC. The entire variable domain, with the rest obtained from reference TRBV7-2 and TRBJ2-7, is as follows: GAGVSQSPSNKVTEKGKDVELRCDPISGHTALYWYRQSLGQGLEFLIYFQGNSAPDKSGLPSDRFSAERTGGSVSTLTIQRTQQEDSAVYLCASSLSLGSGGYEQYFGPGTRLTVT.

The V and J genes are TRBV5-1 and TRBJ2-7; 11 nucleotides agree with TRBD2. The CDR3 has 15 residues. Germline CDR1 is SGHRS and CDR2 is YFSETQ. The trim removed 2 bases at V and 6 bases at J, leaving 7 bases unmatched. Here the CDR3 DNA reads TGCGCCAGCAGCTTTAAGACTAGCGGGACAGGCGAGCAGTACTTC. It translates to CASSFKTSGTGEQYF. Drawing the rest from reference TRBV5-1 and TRBJ2-7, the complete variable domain is KAGVTQTPRYLIKTRGQQVTLSCSPISGHRSVSWYQQTPGQGLQFLFEYFSETQRNKGNFPGRFSGRQFSNSRSEMNVSTLELGDSALYLCASSFKTSGTGEQYFGPGTRLTVT.

This chain connects TRBV6-6 to TRBJ1-5; 9 nucleotides match TRBD1. The germline V gene has CDR1 MNHNY and CDR2 SVGAGI (reference sequence). There are 16 residues in the CDR3. V shed 0 bases and J 1 base; nucleotides not matched to a gene: 1. DNA of the CDR3: TGTGCCAGCAGTTACTCCGGACAGGGGAGCAATCAGCCCCAGCATTTT. It is translated as CASSYSGQGSNQPQHF.

The chain carries TRBV5-1 and TRBJ2-1; D not resolved. CDR1 and CDR2 from the germline V gene are SGHRS and YFSETQ. The V and J ends lost 4 bases and 0 bases respectively, with 14 bases between them. The CDR3 spans 16 residues. CDR3 region: CASSAQTVSSYNEQFF. The CDR3 DNA sequence: TGCGCCAGCAGCGCCCAGACTGTAAGCTCCTACAATGAGCAGTTCTTC. Using reference TRBV5-1 and TRBJ2-1 for the parts outside the CDR3, the full variable domain is KAGVTQTPRYLIKTRGQQVTLSCSPISGHRSVSWYQQTPGQGLQFLFEYFSETQRNKGNFPGRFSGRQFSNSRSEMNVSTLELGDSALYLCASSAQTVSSYNEQFFGPGTRLTVL.

A note on this clone: At one end, the junction sequence differs from germline, possibly due to a read error. The gene calls are TRBV5-6 and TRBJ1-6; D is undetermined. The CDR3 is made up of 13 amino acids. The germline CDR1 and CDR2 sequences are SGHDT and YYEEEE. CDR3 coding DNA: TGTGCCAGCAGGTCTGACAATAACTCACCCCTCCACTTT. Translated, it gives CASRSDNNSPLHF.

The V gene is TRBV5-1, the J gene TRBJ2-3, with D hard to call. CDR1 and CDR2 (germline): SGHRS, YFSETQ. Trimming shortened V by 2 bases and J by 6 bases, and 4 bases separated the two germline ends. The CDR3 contains 11 residues. The CDR3 coding sequence is TGCGCCAGCAGCTTCGGGGATACGCAGTATTTT. Translated: CASSFGDTQYF.